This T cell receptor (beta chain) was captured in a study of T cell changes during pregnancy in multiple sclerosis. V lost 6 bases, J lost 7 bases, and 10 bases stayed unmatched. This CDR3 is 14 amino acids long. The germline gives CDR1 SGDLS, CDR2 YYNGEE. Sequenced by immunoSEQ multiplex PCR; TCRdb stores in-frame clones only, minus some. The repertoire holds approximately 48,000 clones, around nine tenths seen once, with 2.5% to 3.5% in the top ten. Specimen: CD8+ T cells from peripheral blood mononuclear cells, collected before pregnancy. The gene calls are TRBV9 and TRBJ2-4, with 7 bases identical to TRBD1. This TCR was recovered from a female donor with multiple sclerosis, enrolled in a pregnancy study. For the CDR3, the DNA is TGTGCCAGCAATGGCCCAGGGACAGAGAACATTCAGTACTTC. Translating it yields CASNGPGTENIQYF.